This record covers a single T cell receptor beta chain. Its target antigen remains unknown. Per-nucleotide qualities are absent, and no much larger clonotype sits a single base away. The data are from a study of graft-versus-host responses after intestinal transplantation (dated by TCRdb to the early 2020s). For the study in its entirety: The transplants that recipients got were multivisceral, liver-intestinal, or isolated intestinal. All recipients received anti-thymocyte globulin induction followed by maintenance tacrolimus and steroids for around 3 years. After intestinal transplantation, graft-versus-host and host-versus-graft alloreactive T cell clones in the graft, circulation and bone marrow were tracked using bulk TCR-beta CDR3 sequencing. Alloreactive clones were identified by sequencing pre-transplant mixed lymphocyte reaction products and comparing these products with unstimulated pre-transplant donor and recipient T cells. Of the 20 to 25 intestinal transplant recipients enrolled in the cohort, one of whom was a retransplant, 3 patients without pretransplant specimens were excluded. Donor T cell macrochimerism was defined as a peak of at least 4% donor T cells among recipient peripheral blood mononuclear cells. Rather than going through the commercial service, samples from a few later patients were sequenced in-house on an Illumina MiSeq and processed with MiXCR. The paper as a whole reports these results and caveats: In patients with donor T cell macrochimerism, the allografts had high GvH to HvG T cell clonal ratios. GvH clones turned up in recipient bone marrow, with some appearing earlier in ileal mucosa or blood, a pattern consistent with an intestinal mucosal origin. The relatively low number and heterogeneity of intestinal transplant patients limited the conclusions. Peak levels of circulating GvH clones were associated with declines in HvG clones early after transplant.

CDR1 and CDR2 are drawn from the germline V gene: MNHNS, SASEGT. V sheds 7 bases and J sheds 2 bases, leaving 9 bases between their ends. The CDR3 runs 13 residues from the cysteine to the phenylalanine. Solely the CDR3 DNA is kept, with 39 bases framed from the first base. Library prep was done by the immunoSEQ multiplex PCR assay. For most patients, genomic DNA was isolated using the Qiagen DNeasy Blood and Tissue Kit and was shipped frozen to Adaptive Biotechnologies for TCR sequencing. For most patients, high-throughput TCR-beta CDR3 sequencing of genomic DNA was performed by Adaptive Biotechnologies. For the original study's pipeline: TCR sequencing data for around 19 patients were retrieved from Adaptive's ImmunoSEQ software; three other patients were processed with MiXCR and VDJtools. To correct CD4 versus CD8 sorting errors, any sequence found in both subsets at a frequency ratio below 5:1 was removed. CDR3 nucleotide sequences shared between donor and recipient were removed because their origin could not be assigned. At least 2-fold expansion over unstimulated cells and a minimum CFSE-low frequency of 0.002% (template counts) or 0.001% (read counts) were required for clones to be classified as alloreactive. Mappable clones were those detected in sequenced pre-transplant spleen, lymph node, or MLR CFSE-low populations of the donor or recipient. The cumulative frequency of alloreactive clones was calculated as a percentage of all sequences, weighted by copy number. In its TCRdb copy, this immuneACCESS table keeps in-frame sequences only and misses some clones. Where compared with another copy, unresolved V genes explain less than half of these, and the others have no known cause. V and J calls plus clone size are reproduced from that table; the DNA served to infer D and trimming. Counted in this sample were 27,000 or so clones; about 81% of them appeared once. The biggest ten clones account for 0.55% to 0.8% of the sample.

The time point label on this specimen signifies: cells obtained before transplantation from donor or recipient. CD3+CD4+ and CD3+CD8+ populations were FACS-sorted from unstimulated pre-transplant donor and recipient cells taken from spleen or lymph nodes. This chain joins TRBV6-1 to TRBJ1-3; 5 matching bases give a weak D call of TRBD1. The clonotype originates from a human donor who received an intestinal transplant. The specimen comprised unstimulated CD4+ T cells sorted from spleen or lymph node cells, sampled before intestinal transplant. The CDR3 has the sequence CASTLGAGNTIYF. Read as DNA, the sequence is TGTGCCAGCACCCTAGGGGCTGGAAACACCATATATTTT.